These T cell receptor beta chains were read from a single sample in a study of blood T cells in healthy people across ages. MiXCR, run by TCRdb on the 5' RACE reads, gives a single entry per CDR3 protein. The sample holds about 780,000 distinct CDR3 sequences, around 45% seen once. The sequencing input was blood. Receptors originate from a man older than 75 in good health. Each CDR3 is given with its conserved first and last residue. D genes are given only for firm matches. Expanded clones get a size class; other rows say once, few or many, or leave the size out.

V gene,J gene,D gene,clone size,CDR3 DNA,CDR3 protein
TRBV20-1,TRBJ2-1,TRBD2,NA,TGCAGTGCTTGGACTAGCGGGATGAATGAGCAGTTCTTC,CSAWTSGMNEQFF
TRBV7-2,TRBJ2-4,NA,NA,TGTGCCAGCAGCTTAGGTCCGGGGTCAAACATTCAGTACTTC,CASSLGPGSNIQYF
TRBV11-2,TRBJ2-3,NA,once,TGTGCCAGCAGACCGAGGGGTGTCCCTAGCACAGATACGCAGTATTTT,CASRPRGVPSTDTQYF
TRBV6-2/TRBV6-3,TRBJ2-1,NA,few,TGTGCCAGCAGTACCTCTATTCGCGCGACCGGGAAACAGCGTTTCGAGCAGTTCTTC,CASSTSIRATGKQRFEQFF
TRBV3-1,TRBJ2-7,TRBD1,NA,TGTGCCAGCAGCCGGACAGGGGGAGATGGCGAGCAGTACTTC,CASSRTGGDGEQYF
TRBV7-2,TRBJ2-7,TRBD2,few,TGTGCCAGCAGCTTATCACTAGCGGGAGACCGAGAGCAGTACTTC,CASSLSLAGDREQYF
TRBV7-2,TRBJ2-5,NA,NA,TGTGTCAGCAGCTTAGCCCTGGGGGTCGGGGGAGGAGAGACCCAGTACTTC,CVSSLALGVGGGETQYF
TRBV7-2,TRBJ1-1,NA,NA,TGTGCCAGCAGCTTAGTTACAGGGTCTGGGACTGAAGCTTTCTTT,CASSLVTGSGTEAFF
TRBV20-1,TRBJ2-1,NA,NA,TGCAGTGACGGGGGCGGAGACGAGCAGTTCTTC,CSDGGGDEQFF
TRBV7-6,TRBJ2-3,NA,NA,TGTGCCAGCAGAGGGGGGGGCCTTACAGATACGCAGTATTTT,CASRGGGLTDTQYF
TRBV28,TRBJ1-5,TRBD1,once,TGTGCCAGCAGTACAGGGGGCAGCGATAGCAATCAGCCCCAGCATTTT,CASSTGGSDSNQPQHF
TRBV18,TRBJ2-1,NA,few,TGTGCCAGCTCACCACGCGTACTTGCGCTGAGCTCCTACAATGAGCAGTTCTTC,CASSPRVLALSSYNEQFF
TRBV30,TRBJ2-1,TRBD2,NA,TGTGCCTGGAGTTACGTGGCGGGAGCTGAGCAGTTCTTC,CAWSYVAGAEQFF
TRBV25-1,TRBJ2-1,TRBD1,NA,TGTGCCAGCAGTGGGGGACAGGGCCGCTGGGAGCAGTTCTTC,CASSGGQGRWEQFF
TRBV7-2,TRBJ2-5,NA,few,TGTGCCAGCAGCCTAAATGTTGGGAGTAATGAGCAGTACTTC,CASSLNVGSNEQYF
TRBV20-1,TRBJ2-7,NA,many,TGCAGTGCCGGGACGAATGCCCTCTACGAGCAGTACTTC,CSAGTNALYEQYF
TRBV5-1,TRBJ2-1,NA,few,TGCGCCAGCAGCTTGGCTCCGGGCAATGAGCAGTTCTTC,CASSLAPGNEQFF
TRBV30,TRBJ1-2,TRBD1,NA,TGTGCCTGGACCGGCACAGGGGGTCCTTATGGCTACACCTTC,CAWTGTGGPYGYTF
TRBV20-1,TRBJ2-1,NA,once,TGCAGTGCTAGAAGGCGTACCAACAATGAGCAGTTCTTC,CSARRRTNNEQFF
TRBV6-2/TRBV6-3,TRBJ2-1,TRBD2,many,TGTGCCAGCAGTTACAACAGGCTGGGGGGGAGAAATTACAATGAGCAGTTCTTC,CASSYNRLGGRNYNEQFF
TRBV29-1,TRBJ1-2,NA,NA,TGCAGCGCCTCCGGGCAGGGGAACTATGGCTACACCTTC,CSASGQGNYGYTF
TRBV12-3/TRBV12-4,TRBJ2-5,NA,NA,TGTGCCAGCTCGGGCCAGGGAAGGGTTGAAGGGACCCAGTACTTC,CASSGQGRVEGTQYF
TRBV5-1,TRBJ1-2,NA,NA,TGCGCCAGCAGCCCCGGACTAGTCGGAGGCTATGGCTACACCTTC,CASSPGLVGGYGYTF
TRBV7-6,TRBJ2-1,TRBD1,few,TGTGCCAGCAGCTCCCGTGGCCTACAGGGGTTCTTCAGGAATGAGCAGTTCTTC,CASSSRGLQGFFRNEQFF
TRBV20-1,TRBJ2-1,NA,few,TGCAGTGCTAGAGCGGGGGAGGGGGTCAATGAGCAGTTCTTC,CSARAGEGVNEQFF
TRBV27,TRBJ1-4,TRBD1,few,TGTGCCACCCGAAGACAGGGTGAACTTGAAAAACTGTTTTTT,CATRRQGELEKLFF
TRBV5-1,TRBJ2-7,TRBD1,NA,TGCGCCAGCAGCTGGGGGCAGGGGGCCCCCTACGAGCAGTACTTC,CASSWGQGAPYEQYF
TRBV4-3,TRBJ2-1,TRBD2,few,TGCGCCAGCAGCCAATTCTCTAGCGGGCAATACAATGAGCAGTTCTTC,CASSQFSSGQYNEQFF
TRBV9,TRBJ2-3,NA,NA,TGTGCCAGCAGCGTAAATGAATGGGTGGCAACAGATACGCAGTATTTT,CASSVNEWVATDTQYF
TRBV6-5,TRBJ1-2,NA,once,TGTGCCAGCGGCTGGACAGTCTATGGCTACACCTTC,CASGWTVYGYTF
TRBV20-1,TRBJ2-1,NA,NA,TGCAGTGCTAGAGATCCGGACGGTCAGAATGAGCAGTTCTTC,CSARDPDGQNEQFF
TRBV5-1,TRBJ2-3,NA,NA,TGCGCCAGCCGCCTAAGGGGAAGGACAGATACGCAGTATTTT,CASRLRGRTDTQYF
TRBV28,TRBJ1-5,NA,many,TGTGCCAGCAGCTTAACCAGCAATCAGCCCCAGCATTTT,CASSLTSNQPQHF
TRBV5-1,TRBJ2-1,NA,once,TGCGCCAGCAGCCCCTTCCCCGGTCCAACTCCCAATGAGCAGTTCTTC,CASSPFPGPTPNEQFF
TRBV29-1,TRBJ2-5,NA,NA,TGCAGCGTTGTCGGGGCGCAGGGTCGGTACTTC,CSVVGAQGRYF
TRBV6-1,TRBJ2-7,NA,many,TGTGCCAGCGGGCGTTTAATGAGCTCCTACGAGCAGTACTTC,CASGRLMSSYEQYF
TRBV6-5,TRBJ1-6,TRBD1,NA,TGTGCCAGCAGTTGGGACAGGAGGTATAATTCACCCCTCCACTTT,CASSWDRRYNSPLHF